These 7 T cell receptor beta chains originate from one sample sequenced in a study of T cell repertoires in cytomegalovirus infection. TCRdb called the reads again in MiXCR, with one record for every CDR3 protein. The table includes 160,000 or so distinct CDR3 sequences, 15% to 20% detected once. Sequencing was performed on CD8+ T cells from PBMCs. The receptor source for this set is a human donor in good health (CMV status not recorded). Some clones in this sample may be carry-over from other donors' samples.

This chain links TRBV11-2 with TRBJ2-1; perhaps TRBD2 as D (6 bases). The CDR3 spans 17 residues. The germline V gene has CDR1 SGHAT and CDR2 FQNNGV. V was pared by 5 bases and J by 2 bases, with 19 bases between. CDR3 sequence (DNA): TGTGCCAGCAGCGCCGGGAGACTGGGGTGGCCCTACAATGAGCAGTTCTTC. It yields the protein CASSAGRLGWPYNEQFF.

This clonotype was seen ten or more times. The chain carries TRBV7-2 and TRBJ1-4; D is perhaps TRBD1 (6 bases). V gave up 1 base and J gave up 6 bases, with 12 bases separating them. The V gene's germline CDR1 is SGHTA and CDR2 FQGNSA. The CDR3 length is 15 residues. The CDR3 protein is CASSLGFGQYEKLFF. CDR3 DNA sequence: TGTGCCAGCAGCTTAGGTTTCGGACAGTATGAAAAACTGTTTTTT.

The chain carries TRBV6-2 or TRBV6-3 and TRBJ1-4, with D maybe TRBD1 (5 bases). CDR1 and CDR2 (germline): MNHEY, SVGEGT. The V and J ends lost 2 bases and 5 bases respectively, with 15 bases between them. This CDR3 spans 16 amino acids. The CDR3 DNA follows: TGTGCCAGCAGTTACGGGGGTGGAGGCCGGAATGAAAAACTGTTTTTT. It encodes CASSYGGGGRNEKLFF.

V gene TRBV14 combines with J gene TRBJ2-1, with D perhaps matching TRBD2 (6 bases). This CDR3 has 18 residues. Trimming took off 0 bases at V and 0 bases at J, with 15 bases between the two ends. Germline V gene data show CDR1 as SGHDN and CDR2 as FVKESK. CDR3 loop: CASSQDLTLAHSYNEQFF. CDR3 nucleotide sequence: TGTGCCAGCAGCCAAGATTTAACGCTAGCGCACTCCTACAATGAGCAGTTCTTC.

This clonotype was seen many times. The gene calls are TRBV7-2 and TRBJ2-7; 9 bases align to TRBD2. The trim removed 6 bases at V and 6 bases at J, leaving 12 bases unmatched. The CDR3 is made up of 15 amino acids. CDR1 and CDR2 from the germline V gene are SGHTA and FQGNSA. The CDR3 nucleotides are TGTGCCAGCAGTTACTTAGCGGGAGCAGTTGTCGAGCAGTACTTC. Protein sequence: CASSYLAGAVVEQYF.

This chain joins TRBV7-3 and TRBJ2-1; D is perhaps TRBD2 (5 bases). V gave up 0 bases and J gave up 5 bases, with 11 bases separating them. Looked up from germline, CDR1 is SGHTA and CDR2 is FQGTGA. The CDR3 contains 15 residues. CDR3 loop: CASSLTQRENNEQFF. The CDR3, as DNA: TGTGCCAGCAGCTTAACGCAGAGGGAGAACAATGAGCAGTTCTTC.

This clonotype was observed a few times. The V and J genes are TRBV28 and TRBJ2-1; 9 bases match TRBD1. The CDR3 consists of 13 residues. In germline, CDR1 is MDHEN, CDR2 SYDVKM. Unmatched junction bases numbered 5, after V lost 6 bases and J lost 8 bases. The CDR3 coding sequence is TGTGCCAGCAGGGAGACAGGGGGACATGAGCAGTTCTTC. It encodes CASRETGGHEQFF. The variable domain in full, with the rest retrieved from reference TRBV28 and TRBJ2-1, is DVKVTQSSRYLVKRTGEKVFLECVQDMDHENMFWYRQDPGLGLRLIYFSYDVKMKEKGDIPEGYSVSREKKERFSLILESASTNQTSMYLCASRETGGHEQFFGPGTRLTVL.